The 20 T cell receptor beta chains reported below all come from one sample, sequenced in a study of OX40 agonist ivuxolimab in advanced cancers. Sequencing was performed with immunoSEQ multiplex PCR; in TCRdb, only in-frame clones are kept and a portion is missing. The data contain some 11,000 clones, under 75% of them singletons. This specimen consisted of CD4+ or CD8+ T cells sorted from blood, obtained in a trial of the OX40 agonist ivuxolimab. Receptor source: an adult with an advanced solid tumor such as melanoma, head and neck, liver or kidney cancer.

The chain joins TRBV18 to TRBJ2-7, with 9 bases aligning to TRBD1. The CDR3 is 14 residues long. Trimming removed 6 bases from V and 7 bases from J; junction bases left unmatched: 10. From germline, CDR1 is KGHSH and CDR2 LQKENI. This CDR3 reads CASSVGTGKWEQYF. The DNA for the CDR3 is TGTGCCAGCTCGGTCGGGACAGGGAAATGGGAGCAGTACTTC. The complete variable domain, with remaining parts taken from reference TRBV18 and TRBJ2-7, reads NAGVMQNPRHLVRRRGQEARLRCSPMKGHSHVYWYRQLPEEGLKFMVYLQKENIIDESGMPKERFSAEFPKEGPSILRIQQVVRGDSAAYFCASSVGTGKWEQYFGPGTRLTVT.

V is TRBV28 and J is TRBJ2-5; D is possibly TRBD2 (5 bases). V was shortened by 4 bases and J by 5 bases, with 23 bases between the two germline ends. The CDR3 has 17 residues. Germline CDR1 MDHEN, CDR2 SYDVKM. The CDR3 here is CASSSLTPAGPTETQYF. The CDR3, as DNA: TGTGCCAGCAGTTCTCTAACCCCCGCGGGCCCTACGGAGACCCAGTACTTC.

The chain recombines TRBV7-9 with TRBJ2-1; D gene ambiguous. This CDR3 comprises 11 residues. With 0 bases removed from V and 15 bases from J, the gap between germline ends came to 9 bases. CDR1 is SEHNR and CDR2 is FQNEAQ in the germline V gene (reference sequence). The CDR3 protein is CASSLASYMFF. For the CDR3, the DNA is TGTGCCAGCAGCTTAGCATCATATATGTTCTTC.

The chain uses TRBV27 and TRBJ1-5; 7 nucleotides align to TRBD1. In germline, CDR1 is MNHEY, CDR2 SMNVEV (reference sequence). J gave up 6 bases and V 2 bases, and 7 bases lay outside the gene matches. The CDR3 is 15 residues long. DNA of the CDR3: TGTGCCAGCAGTTTAAGGGGACAGTTAGGTCAGCCCCAGCATTTT. Protein: CASSLRGQLGQPQHF.

The chain combines TRBV5-5 with TRBJ2-7; D not certain. V lost 0 bases to trimming and J lost 6 bases, with 7 bases between them. Germline V gives CDR1 SGHKS, CDR2 YYEKEE (reference sequence). The CDR3 loop spans 12 amino acids. CDR3 amino acids: CASSLETTEQYF. The CDR3, as DNA: TGTGCCAGCAGCTTGGAGACCACCGAGCAGTACTTC. Supplemented by reference TRBV5-5 and TRBJ2-7, the full variable domain reads DAGVTQSPTHLIKTRGQQVTLRCSPISGHKSVSWYQQVLGQGPQFIFQYYEKEERGRGNFPDRFSARQFPNYSSELNVNALLLGDSALYLCASSLETTEQYFGPGTRLTVT.

V is TRBV11-2 and J is TRBJ2-7; D ambiguous. Germline V lookup: CDR1 SGHAT, CDR2 FQNNGV. This CDR3 region has 11 residues. The V end was cut by 0 bases, the J end by 6 bases, with 3 bases between. The chain's CDR3 is CASSLEGEQYF. CDR3 coding DNA: TGTGCCAGCAGCTTAGAAGGCGAGCAGTACTTC.

The chain employs TRBV28 and TRBJ2-7; D not resolved. The length of the CDR3 is 13 residues. Germline CDR1 and CDR2: MDHEN and SYDVKM. Deletions cut 2 bases from V and 4 bases from J, with 9 bases between. The CDR3 here is CASSLQESYEQYF. The CDR3 DNA sequence: TGTGCCAGCAGTTTACAGGAATCTTACGAGCAGTACTTC.

The chain recombines TRBV6-6 with TRBJ2-7; D tentatively fits TRBD1 or TRBD2 (5 bases each). With 5 bases removed from V and 7 bases from J, the gap between germline ends came to 9 bases. The CDR3 sequence is 11 residues long. Germline-derived CDR1 and CDR2 are MNHNY and SVGAGI (reference sequence). CDR3: CASSRGVEQYF. CDR3 DNA: TGTGCCAGCAGTCGAGGGGTGGAGCAGTACTTC.

The chain uses TRBV11-2 and TRBJ2-5; a possible D gene is TRBD2 (6 bases). The germline gives CDR1 SGHAT, CDR2 FQNNGV. V shed 6 bases and J shed 5 bases, with 19 bases lying between them. The CDR3 sequence is 15 residues long. The CDR3 sequence: CASRGVSGGTETQYF. In nucleotides, the CDR3 is TGTGCCAGCAGGGGGGTAAGCGGCGGGACCGAGACCCAGTACTTC.

The J gene is TRBJ2-7, the V gene TRBV5-1, with D possibly TRBD1 on 5 matching bases. V was pared by 0 bases and J by 4 bases, with 14 bases between. In germline, CDR1 is SGHRS, CDR2 YFSETQ. The CDR3 is 15 residues long. The CDR3 nucleotides read TGCGCCAGCAGCTTGGCTTCAGGGTTAGGATACGAGCAGTACTTC. It is translated as CASSLASGLGYEQYF.

This sequence joins TRBV2 and TRBJ2-1, with TRBD1 as a possible D gene (6 bases). The CDR3 sequence is 12 residues long. V gave up 10 bases and J gave up 2 bases, with 9 bases separating them. Germline CDR1 SNHLY, CDR2 FYNNEI. Here the CDR3 reads CATAGAYNEQFF. The CDR3 nucleotides are TGTGCCACCGCAGGGGCCTACAATGAGCAGTTCTTC.

This sequence joins TRBV28 and TRBJ1-5; TRBD1 agrees at 9 bases. CDR1 is MDHEN and CDR2 is SYDVKM in the germline V gene. The CDR3 contains 15 residues. J gave up 7 bases and V 3 bases, and 7 bases lay outside the gene matches. CDR3 nucleotides: TGTGCCAGCAGTTTGGACAGGGGAACGAGACAGCCCCAGCATTTT. This translates into CASSLDRGTRQPQHF.

The chain carries TRBV28 and TRBJ2-1, with 8 nucleotides matching TRBD2. J was trimmed by 6 bases and V by 2 bases; bases with no gene match: 12. Germline loops: CDR1 MDHEN, CDR2 SYDVKM. The CDR3 runs 17 residues. The CDR3 spells CASSLEAGEGVINEQFF. The CDR3 region has the DNA TGTGCCAGCAGTTTAGAAGCGGGAGAGGGGGTAATCAATGAGCAGTTCTTC.

This clone was detected once. J is TRBJ2-7 and V is TRBV5-4; perhaps TRBD1 as D (5 bases). CDR3 length: 15 residues. The V end was cut by 4 bases, the J end by 2 bases, with 16 bases between. The germline V gene has CDR1 SGHNT and CDR2 YYREEE (reference sequence). The CDR3 region is CASSPIAGPPYEQYF. For the CDR3, the DNA is TGTGCCAGCAGCCCCATCGCAGGGCCCCCCTACGAGCAGTACTTC.

This chain uses TRBV6-6 with TRBJ2-5; D is undetermined. V lost 0 bases and J 4 bases, leaving 9 bases between the germline ends. The CDR3 has 14 residues. Per germline, CDR1 MNHNY and CDR2 SVGAGI (reference sequence). The CDR3 nucleotides are TGTGCCAGCAGTTACTCTGAGGAAGGAGAGACCCAGTACTTC. Its translation: CASSYSEEGETQYF.

The V call is TRBV2, the J call TRBJ2-7; tentatively, D is TRBD2 (5 bases). Germline V lookup: CDR1 SNHLY, CDR2 FYNNEI. The CDR3 covers 14 residues. V shed 3 bases and J shed 2 bases, with 11 bases lying between them. The CDR3 nucleotides are TGTGCCAGCAGTGAGGCTAGCAGACCCTACGAGCAGTACTTC. Residues: CASSEASRPYEQYF.

The chain employs TRBV5-1 and TRBJ2-2; 8 positions match TRBD2. With 2 bases clipped from V and 6 bases from J, the junction kept 9 bases outside the gene matches. The germline V gene has CDR1 SGHRS and CDR2 YFSETQ. This CDR3 spans 16 amino acids. CDR3 DNA: TGCGCCAGCAGCTTCCCACAGCGGGGGACGGCCGGGGAGCTGTTTTTT. This encodes CASSFPQRGTAGELFF. The full variable domain, with the rest looked up from reference TRBV5-1 and TRBJ2-2, is KAGVTQTPRYLIKTRGQQVTLSCSPISGHRSVSWYQQTPGQGLQFLFEYFSETQRNKGNFPGRFSGRQFSNSRSEMNVSTLELGDSALYLCASSFPQRGTAGELFFGEGSRLTVL.

The chain recombines TRBV19 with TRBJ1-2; no firm D call. The CDR3 contains 15 residues. The ends were cut back, 3 bases at V and 10 bases at J, with 21 bases in the middle. The germline gives CDR1 LNHDA, CDR2 SQIVND (reference sequence). The CDR3 region is CASSISQDPTRDYTF. CDR3 DNA sequence: TGTGCCAGTAGTATTTCTCAGGATCCCACTCGAGACTACACCTTC. Drawing the rest from reference TRBV19 and TRBJ1-2, the complete variable domain is DGGITQSPKYLFRKEGQNVTLSCEQNLNHDAMYWYRQDPGQGLRLIYYSQIVNDFQKGDIAEGYSVSREKKESFPLTVTSAQKNPTAFYLCASSISQDPTRDYTFGSGTRLTVV.

V gene TRBV7-8 combines with J gene TRBJ1-2; a possible D gene is TRBD1 (6 bases). Germline V gives CDR1 SGHVS, CDR2 FQNEAQ. The CDR3 is 15 amino acids. Trimming shortened V by 5 bases and J by 6 bases, and 19 bases separated the two germline ends. The CDR3 loop is CASSPGYGGRDGYTF. The CDR3 DNA reads as TGTGCCAGCAGCCCCGGATATGGGGGGCGCGATGGCTACACCTTC.

The V and J genes are TRBV5-1 and TRBJ2-7; 8 bases agree with TRBD2. The CDR3 is made up of 15 amino acids. CDR1 SGHRS and CDR2 YFSETQ come from the germline V gene. V trimming: 5 bases; J trimming: 2 bases; junction bases outside the gene matches: 9. This CDR3 reads CASSLTSGSTYEQYF. The CDR3 nucleotides are TGCGCCAGCAGTCTTACCAGCGGGAGCACCTACGAGCAGTACTTC.